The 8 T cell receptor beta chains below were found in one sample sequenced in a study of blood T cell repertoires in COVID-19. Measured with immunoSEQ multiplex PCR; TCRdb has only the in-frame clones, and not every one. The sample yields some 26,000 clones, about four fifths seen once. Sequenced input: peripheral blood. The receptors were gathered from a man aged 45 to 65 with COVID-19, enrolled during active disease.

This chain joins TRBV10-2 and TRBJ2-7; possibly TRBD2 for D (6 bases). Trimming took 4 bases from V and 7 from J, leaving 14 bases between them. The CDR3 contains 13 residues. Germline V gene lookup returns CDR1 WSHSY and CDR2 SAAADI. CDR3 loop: CASSVAGGGEQYF. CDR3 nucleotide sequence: TGCGCCAGCAGTGTGGCCGGGGGAGGTGAGCAGTACTTC.

CDR3 amino acids: CASRGSGVTYEQYF. For the CDR3, the DNA is TGTGCCAGCAGGGGTAGCGGAGTCACCTACGAGCAGTACTTC. The rearrangement uses TRBV27 and TRBJ2-7; perhaps TRBD2 as D (6 bases). The CDR3 totals 14 residues. In germline, CDR1 is MNHEY, CDR2 SMNVEV (reference sequence). Trimming stripped 6 bases from V and 2 bases from J, with 14 bases between.

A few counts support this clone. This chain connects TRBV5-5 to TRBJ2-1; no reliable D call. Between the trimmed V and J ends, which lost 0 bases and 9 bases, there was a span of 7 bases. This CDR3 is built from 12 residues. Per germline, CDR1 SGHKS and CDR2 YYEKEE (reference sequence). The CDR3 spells CASSLDSGEQFF. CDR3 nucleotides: TGTGCCAGCAGCTTGGATTCGGGTGAGCAGTTCTTC.

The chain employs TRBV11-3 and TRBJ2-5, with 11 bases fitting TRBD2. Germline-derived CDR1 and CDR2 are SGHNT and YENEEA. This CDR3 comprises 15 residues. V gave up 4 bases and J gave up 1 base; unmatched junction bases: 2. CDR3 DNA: TGTGCCAGCAGCTCGGGACTAGCGGTCCAAGAGACCCAGTACTTC. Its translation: CASSSGLAVQETQYF.

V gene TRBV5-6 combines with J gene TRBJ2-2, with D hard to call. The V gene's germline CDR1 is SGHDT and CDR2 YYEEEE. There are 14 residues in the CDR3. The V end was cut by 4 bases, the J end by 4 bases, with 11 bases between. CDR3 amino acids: CASSQAIGTGELFF. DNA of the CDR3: TGTGCCAGCAGCCAGGCGATTGGCACCGGGGAGCTGTTTTTT.

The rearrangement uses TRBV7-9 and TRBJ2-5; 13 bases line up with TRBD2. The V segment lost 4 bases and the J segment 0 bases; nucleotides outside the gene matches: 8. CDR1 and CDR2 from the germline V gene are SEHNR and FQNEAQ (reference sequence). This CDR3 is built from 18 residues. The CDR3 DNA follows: TGTGCCAGCAGCTCGCGACTAGCGGGGGGCCGGTACCAAGAGACCCAGTACTTC. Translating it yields CASSSRLAGGRYQETQYF.

The CDR3 nucleotides read TGTGCCAGCAGCGAGGGGAGGGTGGACTCGACCTACAATGAGCAGTTCTTC. Its protein is CASSEGRVDSTYNEQFF. The chain recombines TRBV11-3 with TRBJ2-1, with TRBD2 identical over 7 bases. This CDR3 is 17 amino acids long. V lost 5 bases, J lost 2 bases, and 12 bases stayed unmatched. CDR1 is SGHNT and CDR2 is YENEEA in the germline V gene.

CDR3 protein: CASSFMSGNPQETQYF. The CDR3 DNA reads as TGTGCCAGCAGCTTTATGTCCGGGAACCCCCAAGAGACCCAGTACTTC. The chain recombines TRBV7-9 with TRBJ2-5, with D maybe TRBD2 (5 bases). Trimming removed 3 bases from V and 1 base from J, with 15 bases in between. In germline, CDR1 is SEHNR, CDR2 FQNEAQ (reference sequence). This CDR3 spans 16 amino acids.